This T cell receptor (beta chain) emerged from a study of blood T cell repertoires in COVID-19. The wider study: The United States, Italy and Spain were the sources of the acute and convalescent COVID-19 samples. T cells, B-cell-depleted T cells, or PBMCs supplied cDNA or gDNA.

Original processing notes: By means of reference gene primer amplification, nucleated cell counts were estimated. Sequenced by immunoSEQ multiplex PCR; TCRdb stores in-frame clones only, minus some. V and J calls and clone size follow that table, whereas D and trimming were derived from the DNA. This repertoire shows approximately 150,000 clones, roughly four fifths found once; its top ten account for 15%. V lost 6 bases and J 4 bases, leaving 9 bases between the germline ends. CDR3 size: 13 residues. Germline CDR1 is SEHNR and CDR2 is FQNEAQ (reference sequence). Material: peripheral blood. This TCR derives from a human donor with acute or convalescent COVID-19. The donor label of this sample is uncertain. The rearrangement links TRBV7-9 to TRBJ2-2, with D perhaps TRBD1 (7 bases). CDR3 sequence reads: CASRRDSTGELFF. CDR3 bases: TGTGCCAGCAGGCGGGACAGCACCGGGGAGCTGTTTTTT.